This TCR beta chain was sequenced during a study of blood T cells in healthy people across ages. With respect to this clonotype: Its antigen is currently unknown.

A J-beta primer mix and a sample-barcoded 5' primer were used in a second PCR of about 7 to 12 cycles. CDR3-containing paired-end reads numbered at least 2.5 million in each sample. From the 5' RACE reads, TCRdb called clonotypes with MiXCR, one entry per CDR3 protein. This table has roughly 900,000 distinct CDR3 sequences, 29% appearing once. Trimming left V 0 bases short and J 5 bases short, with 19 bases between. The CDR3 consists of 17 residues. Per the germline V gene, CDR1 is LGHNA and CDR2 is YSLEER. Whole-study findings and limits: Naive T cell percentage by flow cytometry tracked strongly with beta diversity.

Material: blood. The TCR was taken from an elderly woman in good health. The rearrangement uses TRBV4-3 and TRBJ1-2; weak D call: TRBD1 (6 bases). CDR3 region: CASSQDASGGGRYGYTF. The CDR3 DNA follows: TGCGCCAGCAGCCAAGATGCCTCGGGGGGCGGAAGGTATGGCTACACCTTC.